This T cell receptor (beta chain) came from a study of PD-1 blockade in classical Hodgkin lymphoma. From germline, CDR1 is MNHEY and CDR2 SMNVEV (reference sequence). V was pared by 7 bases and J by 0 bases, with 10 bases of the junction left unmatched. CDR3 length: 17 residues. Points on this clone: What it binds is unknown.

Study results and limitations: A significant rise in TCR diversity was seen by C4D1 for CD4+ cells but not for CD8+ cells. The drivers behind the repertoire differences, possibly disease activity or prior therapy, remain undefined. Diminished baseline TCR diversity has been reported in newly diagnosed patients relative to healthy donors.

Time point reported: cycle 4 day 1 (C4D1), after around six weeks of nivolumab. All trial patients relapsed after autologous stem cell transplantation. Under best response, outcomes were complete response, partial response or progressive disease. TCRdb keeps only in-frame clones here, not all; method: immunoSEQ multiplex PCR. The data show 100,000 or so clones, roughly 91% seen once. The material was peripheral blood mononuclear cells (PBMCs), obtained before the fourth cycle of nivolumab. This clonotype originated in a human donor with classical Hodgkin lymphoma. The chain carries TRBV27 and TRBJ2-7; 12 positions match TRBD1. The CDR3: CASTPGQGAPGSYEQYF. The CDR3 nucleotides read TGTGCCAGCACCCCGGGACAGGGGGCGCCGGGCTCCTACGAGCAGTACTTC.